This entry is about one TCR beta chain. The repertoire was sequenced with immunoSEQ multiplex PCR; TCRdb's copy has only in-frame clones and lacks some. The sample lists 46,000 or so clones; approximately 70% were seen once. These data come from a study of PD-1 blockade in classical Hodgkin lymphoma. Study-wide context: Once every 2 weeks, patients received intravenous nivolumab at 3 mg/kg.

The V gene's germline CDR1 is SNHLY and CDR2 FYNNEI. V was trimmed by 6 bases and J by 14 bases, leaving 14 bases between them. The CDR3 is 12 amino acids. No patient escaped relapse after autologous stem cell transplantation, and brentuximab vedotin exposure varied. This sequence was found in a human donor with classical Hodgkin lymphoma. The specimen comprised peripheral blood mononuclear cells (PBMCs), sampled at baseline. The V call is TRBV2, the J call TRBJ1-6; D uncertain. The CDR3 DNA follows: TGTGCCAGCAGAGGTAACGAGTGGACCCTCCACTTT. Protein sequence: CASRGNEWTLHF.